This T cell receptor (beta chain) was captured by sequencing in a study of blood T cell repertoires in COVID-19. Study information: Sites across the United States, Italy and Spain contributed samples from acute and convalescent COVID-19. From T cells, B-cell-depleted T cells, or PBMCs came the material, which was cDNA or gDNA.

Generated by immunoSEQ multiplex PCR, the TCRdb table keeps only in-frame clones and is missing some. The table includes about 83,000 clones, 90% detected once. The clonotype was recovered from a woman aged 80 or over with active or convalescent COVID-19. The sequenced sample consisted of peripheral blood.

CDR3 DNA sequence: TGTGCCAGCAGCTTAGAGGGTGGGGCGGGGGGCACAGATACGCAGTATTTT. Amino acids: CASSLEGGAGGTDTQYF. The chain has TRBV11-2 and TRBJ2-3; 7 bases line up with TRBD2. Germline CDR1 SGHAT, CDR2 FQNNGV. Unmatched junction bases numbered 7, after V lost 0 bases and J lost 1 base. The CDR3 is made up of 17 amino acids.